A single sample is the source of the 21 T cell receptor beta chains below, sequenced in a study of CD8+ T cells in alopecia areata. Regarding treatment: oral pan-JAK inhibitor, 5-10 mg twice daily. Reverse transcription of extracted RNA yielded cDNA, which provided the sequencing template. The protocol was immunoSEQ multiplex PCR, while the TCRdb copy is restricted to in-frame clones and leaves out a portion. The sample has 170,000 or so clones, around 60% seen once. The source was CD8+ T cells sorted from blood, collected at week 24, from a patient treated with tofacitinib. All receptors derive from a human donor with alopecia areata.

The CDR3 is CAWSGQGRTEAFF. In DNA form, the CDR3 reads TGTGCCTGGAGTGGACAGGGAAGGACTGAAGCTTTCTTT. The chain links TRBV30 to TRBJ1-1, with 7 bases identical to TRBD1. J was trimmed by 5 bases and V by 1 base; bases with no gene match: 4. The CDR3 runs 13 residues. Germline V gene data show CDR1 as GTSNPN and CDR2 as SVGIG (reference sequence).

There are a few counts of this clone. This chain uses TRBV25-1 with TRBJ2-3, with a weak D call TRBD2 (6 bases). CDR1 is MGHDK and CDR2 is SYGVNS in the germline V gene. The CDR3 consists of 16 residues. The V and J ends lost 2 bases and 2 bases respectively, with 14 bases between them. The DNA for the CDR3 is TGTGCCAGCAGTGAAACGTCTAGCGACCTCACAGATACGCAGTATTTT. Protein: CASSETSSDLTDTQYF.

J is TRBJ1-5 and V is TRBV19; D uncertain. Per germline, CDR1 LNHDA and CDR2 SQIVND (reference sequence). The CDR3 contains 15 residues. The V end was cut by 2 bases, the J end by 0 bases, with 8 bases between. The CDR3: CASSIYQYSNQPQHF. DNA for the CDR3: TGTGCCAGTAGTATATATCAGTATAGCAATCAGCCCCAGCATTTT. Supplemented by reference TRBV19 and TRBJ1-5, the full variable domain reads DGGITQSPKYLFRKEGQNVTLSCEQNLNHDAMYWYRQDPGQGLRLIYYSQIVNDFQKGDIAEGYSVSREKKESFPLTVTSAQKNPTAFYLCASSIYQYSNQPQHFGDGTRLSIL.

This rearrangement joins TRBV19 to TRBJ2-5; 8 bases are a match to TRBD1. Germline CDR1 reads LNHDA; CDR2 reads SQIVND (reference sequence). CDR3 size: 18 residues. Trimming took 1 base from V and 3 from J; bases not matched to a gene: 13. CDR3 nucleotide sequence: TGTGCCAGTAGTATAGCGCACAGGGGGTTCCCCCTCGAAGAGACCCAGTACTTC. Protein sequence: CASSIAHRGFPLEETQYF.

Details on this clone: Compared with germline, one end of the junction differs, possibly owing to a read error. Other nucleotide sequences in the sample specify the same CDR3. The rearrangement uses TRBV29-1 and TRBJ2-3; possibly TRBD1 for D (6 bases). CDR1 and CDR2 (germline): SQVTM, ANQGSEA. This CDR3 comprises 15 residues. CDR3 in amino acids: CSVAATGVVTDTQYF. CDR3 in DNA: TGCAGCGTTGCCGCGACAGGAGTGGTCACAGACACGCAGTATTTT.

The V gene is TRBV6-6, the J gene TRBJ2-3, with D perhaps TRBD1 (5 bases). The germline V gene has CDR1 MNHNY and CDR2 SVGAGI (reference sequence). There are 16 residues in the CDR3. V dropped 5 bases and J dropped 0 bases, with 15 bases sitting between them. Here the CDR3 DNA reads TGTGCCAGCAGTCTCTACAGGCGAACTAGCACAGATACGCAGTATTTT. Protein sequence: CASSLYRRTSTDTQYF.

The rearrangement links TRBV9 to TRBJ1-4, with D perhaps TRBD1 (6 bases). Trimming removed 3 bases from V and 6 bases from J, with 15 bases in between. Germline V lookup: CDR1 SGDLS, CDR2 YYNGEE. The CDR3 runs to 15 residues. CDR3 DNA: TGTGCCAGCAGCGGATGGGGGGGCAAGCATGAAAAACTGTTTTTT. This encodes CASSGWGGKHEKLFF.

This clone appeared a single time. This chain connects TRBV12-5 to TRBJ1-5; TRBD1 matches 7 bases. Losses at the gene ends were 7 bases for V and 0 bases for J; bases not matched to a gene: 6. The germline gives CDR1 LGHNT, CDR2 FRNRAP. This CDR3 is built from 15 residues. The CDR3 DNA is TGTGCTAGTGCCCCGGGACAGTCTAGCAATCAGCCCCAGCATTTT. This sequence encodes CASAPGQSSNQPQHF.

The J gene is TRBJ2-5, the V gene TRBV30; unclear D gene. Trimming shortened V by 1 base and J by 5 bases, and 17 bases separated the two germline ends. CDR3 length: 15 amino acids. Germline loops: CDR1 GTSNPN, CDR2 SVGIG (reference sequence). The CDR3 DNA follows: TGTGCCTGGAGTGCATCGAAGGTCTACGGCGAGACCCAGTACTTC. Translated, it gives CAWSASKVYGETQYF.

The V call is TRBV7-9, the J call TRBJ1-1; no clear D. Germline V gene data show CDR1 as SEHNR and CDR2 as FQNEAQ (reference sequence). The V and J ends lost 11 bases and 8 bases respectively, with 9 bases between them. CDR3 length equals 9 residues. The CDR3 sequence is CASGKEAFF. The CDR3 DNA is TGTGCCTCGGGTAAGGAAGCTTTCTTT.

CDR3 in DNA: TGTGCCAGCAGTGAAGTACGGCAGGGGTACGGCTACACCTTC. This codes for CASSEVRQGYGYTF. The chain combines TRBV2 with TRBJ1-2; D might be TRBD1 (6 bases). The germline V gene has CDR1 SNHLY and CDR2 FYNNEI. The CDR3 length is 14 residues. V gave up 1 base and J gave up 8 bases, with 14 bases separating them.

This clone was observed a handful of times. The chain uses TRBV2 and TRBJ2-4; D ambiguous. V was pared by 1 base and J by 6 bases, with 7 bases between. The CDR3 covers 13 residues. Germline CDR1 reads SNHLY; CDR2 reads FYNNEI. CDR3 sequence reads: CASSEGVGNIQYF. The DNA of the CDR3 is TGTGCCAGCAGTGAAGGTGTCGGAAACATTCAGTACTTC.

This rearrangement joins TRBV2 to TRBJ2-1; 9 bases are shared with TRBD2. With V trimmed by 2 bases and J by 7 bases, 9 bases remained unmatched. This CDR3 comprises 16 residues. The germline CDR1 and CDR2 sequences are SNHLY and FYNNEI. CDR3 protein: CASSELLAGGMNEQFF. CDR3 in DNA: TGTGCCAGCAGTGAACTGCTGGCGGGGGGGATGAATGAGCAGTTCTTC.

The table lists this clone with a few counts. This sequence joins TRBV27 and TRBJ2-3; D gene uncertain. This CDR3 is built from 12 residues. Germline V lookup: CDR1 MNHEY, CDR2 SMNVEV (reference sequence). Trimming cost V 5 bases and J 7 bases, with 10 bases left between them. The CDR3 protein is CASSPHKYTQYF. CDR3 DNA: TGTGCCAGCAGTCCTCACAAGTATACGCAGTATTTT.

The genes are TRBV30 and TRBJ2-5; D is unclear. The DNA end is more similar to TRBJ2-7, so the J call may be wrong. Germline V CDR1 and CDR2: GTSNPN, SVGIG (reference sequence). The CDR3 runs 11 residues. CDR3 protein: CAWSAGREQYF. The CDR3, as DNA: TGTGCCTGGAGTGCGGGTCGCGAGCAGTACTTC.

This clone was counted a few times. The J gene is TRBJ2-1, the V gene TRBV29-1, with 14 bases aligning to TRBD2. This CDR3 contains 14 residues. V lost 4 bases and J lost 4; bases outside the gene matches: 0. Germline CDR1 reads SQVTM; CDR2 reads ANQGSEA. This CDR3 is CSVGTSGGYNEQFF. The CDR3 nucleotides are TGCAGCGTTGGGACTAGCGGGGGGTACAATGAGCAGTTCTTC.

The J gene is TRBJ2-1, the V gene TRBV7-9; 7 bases line up with TRBD1. The CDR3 is made up of 12 amino acids. V shed 5 bases, J shed 8 bases, and the junction held 3 bases outside the gene matches. In germline, CDR1 is SEHNR, CDR2 FQNEAQ (reference sequence). The CDR3 region has the DNA TGTGCCAGCAGCCACAGGGGCGATGAGCAGTTCTTC. Translation: CASSHRGDEQFF.

V gene TRBV29-1 combines with J gene TRBJ1-4; no clear D gene. The CDR3 covers 10 residues. Between the trimmed V and J ends, which lost 7 bases and 6 bases, there was a span of 6 bases. Germline CDR1 reads SQVTM; CDR2 reads ANQGSEA. The chain's CDR3 is CSAWDEKLFF. CDR3 nucleotide sequence: TGCAGCGCATGGGATGAAAAACTGTTTTTT.

This chain links TRBV7-2 with TRBJ1-2; D is undetermined. This CDR3 is 13 amino acids long. V was clipped by 4 bases and J by 5 bases, with 11 bases between them. The germline CDR1 and CDR2 sequences are SGHTA and FQGNSA. The CDR3 DNA reads as TGTGCCAGCAGCTCCAAGACGGAGTATGGCTACACCTTC. Amino acids: CASSSKTEYGYTF.

The sample holds a few counts of this clone. This chain links TRBV9 with TRBJ2-5; TRBD2 matches at 10 bases. The V and J ends lost 4 bases and 1 base, in that order; junction bases with no gene match: 4. The germline gives CDR1 SGDLS, CDR2 YYNGEE. The CDR3 contains 15 residues. CDR3 in amino acids: CASSLSGGTQETQYF. The CDR3 nucleotides are TGTGCCAGCAGCCTTAGCGGGGGGACCCAAGAGACCCAGTACTTC.

The chain combines TRBV11-2 with TRBJ2-1, with TRBD2 as a possible D gene (6 bases). Trimming cost V 5 bases and J 8 bases, with 19 bases left between them. CDR3 length: 15 residues. Germline V gene lookup returns CDR1 SGHAT and CDR2 FQNNGV. CDR3 loop: CASSLPGVGSDEQFF. The CDR3, as DNA: TGTGCCAGCAGCCTACCGGGGGTAGGATCCGATGAGCAGTTCTTC.